The present T cell receptor (beta chain) was sequenced within a study of T cells expressing NK-cell markers. Study as a whole: Repertoires of TCR beta were obtained from T cells sorted as CD3+CD56+NKG2C+, CD3+CD56+NKG2C- and CD3+CD56-NKG2C+.

Findings and caveats of the study: Once again these clonotypes came out on top in the CD3+CD56-NKG2C+ fraction of a few donors. Six of the donors carried dominant NKG2C+ clonotypes that took up about 1.0-7.0% of their CD8+ T cells.

In generating TCR beta cDNA, 5'RACE template switching with UMIs was used. TCRdb processed the 5' RACE reads again and assigns one entry to each CDR3 protein, with no DNA. This sample's clone table lists fewer than 400,000 distinct CDR3 sequences. A word on this clonotype: Its antigen is as yet unknown.

The CDR3 is made up of 18 amino acids. In germline, CDR1 is MNHEY, CDR2 SVGAGI. Specimen: blood T cells: a sorted CD56 or NKG2C T cell subset, CD4+ or CD8+ T cells, or bulk PBMC T cells (not recorded which). The V and J genes are TRBV6-5 and TRBJ1-1; TCRdb gives TRBD1 as the D gene, but with no DNA this cannot be confirmed. The receptor comes from a man aged 18 to 70 in good health. CDR3 sequence: CASRRPLTGGRRYTEAFF.